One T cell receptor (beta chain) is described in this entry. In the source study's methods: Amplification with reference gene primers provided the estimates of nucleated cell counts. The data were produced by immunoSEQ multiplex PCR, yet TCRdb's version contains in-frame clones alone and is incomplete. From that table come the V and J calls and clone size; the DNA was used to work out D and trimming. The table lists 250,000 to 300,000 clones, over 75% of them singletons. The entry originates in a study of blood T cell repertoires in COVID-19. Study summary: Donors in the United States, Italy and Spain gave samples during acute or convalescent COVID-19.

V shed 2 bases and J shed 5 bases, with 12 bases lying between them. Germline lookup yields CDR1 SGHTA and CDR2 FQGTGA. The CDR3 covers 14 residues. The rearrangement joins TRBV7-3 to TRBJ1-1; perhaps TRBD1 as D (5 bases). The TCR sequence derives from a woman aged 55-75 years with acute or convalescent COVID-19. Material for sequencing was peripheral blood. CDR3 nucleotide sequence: TGTGCCAGCAGCTTAGGGGCCAGGGATACTGAAGCTTTCTTT. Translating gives CASSLGARDTEAFF.